Below, 15 T cell receptor beta chains from the same sample are listed, as sequenced in a study of T cell changes during pregnancy in multiple sclerosis. Here immunoSEQ multiplex PCR was the method, and the copy in TCRdb shows in-frame clones only, minus some. In the table there are 55,000 or so clones, over 80% of which are singletons. The sample consisted of CD4+ T cells from peripheral blood mononuclear cells, taken in the first trimester of pregnancy. Every receptor here comes from a female donor with multiple sclerosis, enrolled in a pregnancy study.

The genes are TRBV30 and TRBJ2-2, with D unresolved. CDR3 length equals 12 residues. The germline gives CDR1 GTSNPN, CDR2 SVGIG (reference sequence). Trimming pared 1 base from V and 7 bases from J, leaving 7 bases between. CDR3 DNA sequence: TGTGCCTGGAGTGAGACACTCGGGGAGCTGTTTTTT. Its translation is CAWSETLGELFF.

V and J are TRBV18 and TRBJ1-2; 8 bases fit TRBD1. The CDR3 extends over 17 amino acids. The ends lost 1 base at V and 5 bases at J; junction bases unmatched: 12. From germline, CDR1 is KGHSH and CDR2 LQKENI. Here the CDR3 reads CASSPQGDRQRFYGYTF. For the CDR3, the DNA is TGTGCCAGCTCACCACAAGGGGACAGGCAACGATTTTATGGCTACACCTTC. Full variable domain (missing parts from reference TRBV18 and TRBJ1-2): NAGVMQNPRHLVRRRGQEARLRCSPMKGHSHVYWYRQLPEEGLKFMVYLQKENIIDESGMPKERFSAEFPKEGPSILRIQQVVRGDSAAYFCASSPQGDRQRFYGYTFGSGTRLTVV.

The V call is TRBV7-8, the J call TRBJ2-3, with D perhaps matching TRBD1 (6 bases). The CDR3 contains 16 residues. V gave up 1 base and J gave up 0 bases, with 11 bases separating them. Germline CDR1 SGHVS, CDR2 FQNEAQ. The CDR3 nucleotides are TGTGCCAGCAGCTTAGGGCAGGGGTGGAGCACAGATACGCAGTATTTT. It encodes CASSLGQGWSTDTQYF.

V gene TRBV5-4 combines with J gene TRBJ2-4; perhaps TRBD1 as D (5 bases). The CDR3 length is 13 residues. Germline V gene sequence: CDR1 SGHNT, CDR2 YYREEE (reference sequence). V was pared by 4 bases and J by 8 bases, with 13 bases between. Written as DNA, the CDR3 is TGTGCCAGCAGCCTACGACAGAAGGACATTCAGTACTTC. Its translation: CASSLRQKDIQYF. Based on the CDR3 plus reference TRBV5-4 and TRBJ2-4, the full variable domain is ETGVTQSPTHLIKTRGQQVTLRCSSQSGHNTVSWYQQALGQGPQFIFQYYREEENGRGNFPPRFSGLQFPNYSSELNVNALELDDSALYLCASSLRQKDIQYFGAGTRLSVL.

The chain combines TRBV28 with TRBJ1-5; no clear D. Between the trimmed V and J ends, which lost 2 bases and 1 base, there was a span of 9 bases. The CDR3 contains 15 residues. Germline values: CDR1 MDHEN, CDR2 SYDVKM. DNA of the CDR3: TGTGCCAGCAGTTTAGGAGGCCAGAGCAATCAGCCCCAGCATTTT. This translates into CASSLGGQSNQPQHF.

The CDR3 DNA follows: TGTGCCAGCAGCTCCAACCCAGGGGCGGGGGCCGGGGAGCTGTTTTTT. The encoded protein is CASSSNPGAGAGELFF. This chain joins TRBV7-6 and TRBJ2-2; perhaps TRBD2 as D (7 bases). Between the trimmed V and J ends, which lost 4 bases and 6 bases, there was a span of 18 bases. This CDR3 is 16 amino acids long. Germline CDR1 SGHVS, CDR2 FNYEAQ.

The rearrangement links TRBV11-3 to TRBJ2-1; TRBD2 agrees at 10 bases. This CDR3 contains 17 residues. Germline V gives CDR1 SGHNT, CDR2 YENEEA. V shed 1 base, J shed 9 bases, and the junction held 12 bases outside the gene matches. The CDR3 region is CASSLVGSGRSVGEQFF. CDR3 coding DNA: TGTGCCAGCAGCTTAGTGGGTAGCGGGAGGTCAGTAGGTGAGCAGTTCTTC.

The chain is built from TRBV9 and TRBJ1-5; 9 bases are shared with TRBD1. Germline lookup yields CDR1 SGDLS and CDR2 YYNGEE. The CDR3 extends over 18 amino acids. J lost 1 base, V lost 0 bases, and 8 bases had no gene match. CDR3 DNA: TGTGCCAGCAGCGTAGGGGACAGGGAATTCGGGAGCAATCAGCCCCAGCATTTT. Its translation is CASSVGDREFGSNQPQHF.

V and J are TRBV11-3 and TRBJ2-5; the D gene is possibly TRBD1 (5 bases). The CDR3 runs to 15 residues. Deletions cut 1 base from V and 5 bases from J, with 14 bases between. Germline CDR1 reads SGHNT; CDR2 reads YENEEA. CDR3 nucleotides: TGTGCCAGCAGCTTAGGTACAGGCCTGGGGGAGACCCAGTACTTC. Its translation: CASSLGTGLGETQYF.

This chain links TRBV7-2 with TRBJ1-3; the match to TRBD1 covers 10 bases. The germline V gene encodes CDR1 SGHTA and CDR2 FQGNSA. V trimming: 5 bases; J trimming: 5 bases; junction bases outside the gene matches: 3. The CDR3 contains 14 residues. CDR3 sequence (DNA): TGTGCCAGCAGCCTGACAGGGGGCAGAAACACCATATATTTT. Translating it yields CASSLTGGRNTIYF.

The chain links TRBV2 to TRBJ1-3, with TRBD1 matching 8 bases. The CDR3 covers 16 residues. V lost 2 bases to trimming and J lost 3 bases; unmatched junction nucleotides: 6. CDR1 and CDR2 from the germline V gene are SNHLY and FYNNEI. The CDR3 region has the DNA TGTGCCAGCAGTGAAAGGACAGGGTTTGGTGGAAACACCATATATTTT. It is translated as CASSERTGFGGNTIYF.

J is TRBJ2-7 and V is TRBV28; TRBD2 matches 10 bases. CDR3 length: 15 residues. V was clipped by 3 bases and J by 6 bases; unmatched bases: 8. Germline V gene lookup returns CDR1 MDHEN and CDR2 SYDVKM. CDR3 loop: CASSLGASGSREQYF. The CDR3 region has the DNA TGTGCCAGCAGTTTGGGGGCTAGCGGGAGTCGCGAGCAGTACTTC.

V gene TRBV12-5 combines with J gene TRBJ2-1; 11 bases line up with TRBD2. CDR3 length: 15 residues. CDR1 is LGHNT and CDR2 is FRNRAP in the germline V gene. The V gene end was trimmed by 6 bases and the J gene end by 3 bases; junction bases not matched to a gene: 4. CDR3 sequence reads: CASGPGTSGYNEQFF. The CDR3, as DNA: TGTGCTAGTGGCCCCGGGACTAGCGGCTACAATGAGCAGTTCTTC.

CDR3 residues: CASSLRPRSGTGWISGANVLTF. CDR3 in DNA: TGTGCCAGCAGTTTAAGGCCGCGATCCGGGACAGGGTGGATCTCTGGGGCCAACGTCCTGACTTTC. V is TRBV27 and J is TRBJ2-6; 9 bases line up with TRBD1. The CDR3 is 22 residues long. Germline V gene lookup returns CDR1 MNHEY and CDR2 SMNVEV (reference sequence). J gave up 0 bases and V 2 bases, and 17 bases lay outside the gene matches.

The chain uses TRBV2 and TRBJ1-5; 7 bases align to TRBD1. This CDR3 has 14 amino acids. J lost 7 bases, V lost 6 bases, and 9 bases had no gene match. Germline loops: CDR1 SNHLY, CDR2 FYNNEI. CDR3 protein: CASSGEGAGQPQHF. The CDR3 nucleotides read TGTGCCAGCAGCGGCGAGGGGGCGGGCCAGCCCCAGCATTTT.